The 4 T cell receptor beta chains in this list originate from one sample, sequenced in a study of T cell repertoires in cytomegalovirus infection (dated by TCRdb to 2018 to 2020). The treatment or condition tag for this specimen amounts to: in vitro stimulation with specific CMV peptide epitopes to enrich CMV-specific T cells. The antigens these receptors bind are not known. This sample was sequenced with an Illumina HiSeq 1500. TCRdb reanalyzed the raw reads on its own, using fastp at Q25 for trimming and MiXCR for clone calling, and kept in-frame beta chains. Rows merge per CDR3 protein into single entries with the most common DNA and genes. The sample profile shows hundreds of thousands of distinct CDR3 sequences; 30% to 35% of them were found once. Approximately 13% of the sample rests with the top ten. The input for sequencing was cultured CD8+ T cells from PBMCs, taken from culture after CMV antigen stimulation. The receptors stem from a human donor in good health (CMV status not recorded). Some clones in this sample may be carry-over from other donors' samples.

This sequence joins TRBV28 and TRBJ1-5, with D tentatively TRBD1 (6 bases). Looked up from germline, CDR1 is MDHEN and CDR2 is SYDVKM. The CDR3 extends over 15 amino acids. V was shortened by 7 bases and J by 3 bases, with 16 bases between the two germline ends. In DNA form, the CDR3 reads TGTGCCAGCATGAGGACAGACGAATTCAATCAGCCCCAGCATTTT. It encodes CASMRTDEFNQPQHF.

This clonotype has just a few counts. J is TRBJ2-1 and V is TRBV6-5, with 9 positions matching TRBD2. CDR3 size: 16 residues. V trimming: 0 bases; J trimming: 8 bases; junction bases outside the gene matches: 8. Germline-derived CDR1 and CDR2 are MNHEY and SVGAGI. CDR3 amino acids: CASSYSTSGGPDEQFF. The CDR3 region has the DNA TGTGCCAGCAGTTACTCGACAAGCGGGGGGCCCGATGAGCAGTTCTTC.

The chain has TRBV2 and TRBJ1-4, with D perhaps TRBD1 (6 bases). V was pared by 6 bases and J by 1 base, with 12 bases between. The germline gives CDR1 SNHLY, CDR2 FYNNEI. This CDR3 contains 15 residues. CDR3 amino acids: CASSLTGKTNEKLFF. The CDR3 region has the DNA TGTGCCAGCAGCCTCACAGGGAAAACTAATGAAAAACTGTTTTTT.

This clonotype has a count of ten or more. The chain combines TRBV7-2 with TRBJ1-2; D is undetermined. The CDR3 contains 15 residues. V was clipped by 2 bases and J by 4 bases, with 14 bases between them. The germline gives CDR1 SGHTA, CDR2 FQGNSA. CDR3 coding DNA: TGTGCCAGCAGCTTAAAAGGATTACCCCGCTATGGCTACACCTTC. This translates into CASSLKGLPRYGYTF.